This entry features one TCR beta chain sequence. Its antigen has not been determined. No base qualities exist here, and no much larger clone lies one base off it. This sample was taken from a study of control samples from healthy donors and cancer patients (TCRdb year 2020). The library was generated by the immunoSEQ multiplex PCR assay. TCRdb's version of the immuneACCESS table is confined to in-frame rearrangements and falls short of the full clone set. An unresolved V gene accounts for under half of the shortfall where checked; the remainder is of unknown origin. The sample yields 90,000 to 130,000 clones; 70% to 90% were counted once. The top ten clonotypes cover about 3.9% of the sample. Including the terminal cysteine and phenylalanine, the CDR3 comprises 15 residues. Just the 45-base CDR3 DNA is kept, in frame starting at base 1. The junction shows trimming of 5 bases on V and 8 bases on J, and the gene matches do not reach 9 bases of it. Based on the germline V gene, the CDR1 and CDR2 sequences are LGHNA and YSLEER.

The rearranged chain carries TRBV4-3 and TRBJ1-4, with 9 central nucleotides matching TRBD1. The specimen was PBMCs. This TCR was recovered from a woman aged 55-70 years with lung cancer. Here the CDR3 is given as CASSTRTGELEKLFF. The sequenced DNA is TGCGCCAGCAGCACCCGGACAGGGGAGTTGGAAAAACTGTTTTTT.